Following are 13 T cell receptor beta chains from one sample sequenced in a study of shared T cell receptors in the human thymus (dated by TCRdb to the early 2020s). Library creation used the immunoSEQ multiplex PCR assay. TCRdb obtained this table from immuneACCESS and retained in-frame rearrangements with V and J assigned. These tables miss some clones; where compared with another copy, unresolved V genes account for less than half of the shortfall, and the remainder is unexplained. This sample holds under 700,000 clones; 78% were observed only once. More than 0.01% of the sample rests with the top ten. The same sample was also studied in work on human thymus T cells.

What was sequenced was thymocytes. The source of these receptors is a boy under three years old with a congenital heart defect. Donor details come from another sample of the same person, matched by shared clones.

The chain carries TRBV7-3 and TRBJ2-7, with TRBD2 matching over 11 bases. V shed 5 bases and J 4 bases; nucleotides not matched to a gene: 1. The CDR3 is made up of 13 amino acids. CDR1 is SGHTA and CDR2 is FQGTGA in the germline V gene. Here the CDR3 reads CASSRTSGYEQYF. CDR3 bases: TGTGCCAGCAGCCGGACTAGCGGGTACGAGCAGTACTTC.

The chain recombines TRBV11-2 with TRBJ2-1; D perhaps matches TRBD1 (6 bases). Germline V gene sequence: CDR1 SGHAT, CDR2 FQNNGV. The CDR3 length is 15 residues. Trimming shortened V by 5 bases and J by 5 bases, and 16 bases separated the two germline ends. CDR3 region: CASSTYRDGNNEQFF. The CDR3 DNA reads as TGTGCCAGCAGCACGTACAGGGACGGGAACAATGAGCAGTTCTTC.

V and J are TRBV27 and TRBJ2-3; 8 bases are shared with TRBD2. This CDR3 is built from 17 residues. The V gene's germline CDR1 is MNHEY and CDR2 SMNVEV (reference sequence). V dropped 7 bases and J dropped 2; count of bases not matched to a gene: 14. CDR3 protein: CASTSFEAGGDTDTQYF. DNA of the CDR3: TGTGCCAGCACAAGTTTTGAGGCGGGAGGTGACACAGATACGCAGTATTTT.

This chain uses TRBV7-6 with TRBJ2-3, with 7 bases lining up with TRBD2. CDR1 SGHVS and CDR2 FNYEAQ come from the germline V gene. The CDR3 totals 12 residues. The V gene end was trimmed by 4 bases and the J gene end by 5 bases; junction bases not matched to a gene: 0. Here the CDR3 DNA reads TGTGCCAGCAGCTCTAGCGGAGATACGCAGTATTTT. Protein: CASSSSGDTQYF. Together with reference TRBV7-6 and TRBJ2-3, the CDR3 gives the full variable domain: GAGVSQSPRYKVTKRGQDVALRCDPISGHVSLYWYRQALGQGPEFLTYFNYEAQQDKSGLPNDRFSAERPEGSISTLTIQRTEQRDSAMYRCASSSSGDTQYFGPGTRLTVL.

This clone has more than one count but fewer than ten. The chain recombines TRBV5-6 with TRBJ1-2, with TRBD1 identical over 11 bases. Germline V gene data show CDR1 as SGHDT and CDR2 as YYEEEE. The CDR3 extends over 15 amino acids. The V segment lost 0 bases and the J segment 7 bases; nucleotides outside the gene matches: 5. CDR3 sequence: CASSLAGQGAGGYTF. CDR3 sequence (DNA): TGTGCCAGCAGCTTGGCCGGACAGGGGGCGGGTGGCTACACCTTC.

CDR3 DNA: TGTGCCAGCAGCCCTGGGACAGGGGCTGCCTACGAGCAGTACTTC. Its translation is CASSPGTGAAYEQYF. This chain connects TRBV7-9 to TRBJ2-7; 10 positions agree with TRBD1. Germline CDR1 and CDR2: SEHNR and FQNEAQ (reference sequence). The V segment lost 5 bases and the J segment 2 bases; nucleotides outside the gene matches: 6. This CDR3 has 15 residues. The complete variable domain, with remaining parts taken from reference TRBV7-9 and TRBJ2-7, reads DTGVSQNPRHKITKRGQNVTFRCDPISEHNRLYWYRQTLGQGPEFLTYFQNEAQLEKSRLLSDRFSAERPKGSFSTLEIQRTEQGDSAMYLCASSPGTGAAYEQYFGPGTRLTVT.

The chain employs TRBV5-7 and TRBJ1-1; tentatively, D is TRBD1 (5 bases). TRBV5-7 carries the ORF label, with uncertain function. The CDR3 is 15 amino acids. V was shortened by 0 bases and J by 4 bases, with 13 bases between the two germline ends. CDR3 in DNA: TGTGCCAGCAGCTTGGCCGAAGGGGTGGTCACTGAAGCTTTCTTT. Protein: CASSLAEGVVTEAFF.

The genes are TRBV21-1 and TRBJ2-5; the table calls TRBD2, which could not be checked here. TRBV21-1 is listed as a pseudogene. The CDR3 is made up of 16 amino acids. The chain's CDR3 is CASSGRLAGLQETQYF. The CDR3 nucleotides read TGTGCCAGCAGCGGTCGACTAGCGGGGCTACAAGAGACCCAGTACTTC.

The chain employs TRBV7-9 and TRBJ2-1; a possible D gene is TRBD1 (6 bases). The ends were cut back, 1 base at V and 8 bases at J, with 18 bases in the middle. This CDR3 has 16 residues. The germline V gene encodes CDR1 SEHNR and CDR2 FQNEAQ (reference sequence). DNA for the CDR3: TGTGCCAGCAGCTTAGGGTGGGGGCCGCGCCTCGATGAGCAGTTCTTC. It specifies CASSLGWGPRLDEQFF.

The chain recombines TRBV27 with TRBJ2-1; D not resolved. Per germline, CDR1 MNHEY and CDR2 SMNVEV (reference sequence). There are 14 residues in the CDR3. V was trimmed by 2 bases and J by 0 bases, leaving 5 bases between them. Written as DNA, the CDR3 is TGTGCCAGCAGTTTAAGGAGCTCCTACAATGAGCAGTTCTTC. This sequence encodes CASSLRSSYNEQFF.

The V and J genes are TRBV4-1 and TRBJ1-4; TRBD1 aligns across 7 bases. V shed 4 bases, J shed 1 base, and the junction held 3 bases outside the gene matches. CDR3 length equals 15 residues. Germline CDR1 is MGHRA and CDR2 is YSYEKL. This CDR3 reads CASSRRQGTNEKLFF. The DNA of the CDR3 is TGCGCCAGCAGCCGCCGACAGGGAACTAATGAAAAACTGTTTTTT.

This rearrangement joins TRBV6-5 to TRBJ2-5; D possibly corresponds to TRBD2 (7 bases). Germline V gives CDR1 MNHEY, CDR2 SVGAGI. With 6 bases removed from V and 3 bases from J, the gap between germline ends came to 14 bases. The CDR3 loop spans 14 amino acids. In nucleotides, the CDR3 is TGTGCCAGCAGGGGGAGGGGGAGGGAAGAGACCCAGTACTTC. Protein: CASRGRGREETQYF.

The V gene is TRBV28, the J gene TRBJ2-7, with D maybe TRBD2 (6 bases). This CDR3 has 14 amino acids. V lost 6 bases and J lost 5, with 17 bases in between. The germline V gene has CDR1 MDHEN and CDR2 SYDVKM. This CDR3 reads CASSLSGPQNEQYF. CDR3 DNA: TGTGCCAGCAGCTTGAGCGGGCCCCAGAACGAGCAGTACTTC. Using reference TRBV28 and TRBJ2-7 for the parts outside the CDR3, the full variable domain is DVKVTQSSRYLVKRTGEKVFLECVQDMDHENMFWYRQDPGLGLRLIYFSYDVKMKEKGDIPEGYSVSREKKERFSLILESASTNQTSMYLCASSLSGPQNEQYFGPGTRLTVT.